Shown below are 30 T cell receptor beta chains from a single sample sequenced in a study of T cell changes during pregnancy in multiple sclerosis (dated by TCRdb to the late 2010s). Library preparation employed the immunoSEQ multiplex PCR assay. TCRdb took over this immuneACCESS table, retaining in-frame rearrangements with V and J assigned. Such tables are incomplete; in checked studies, under half of the missing clones stem from an unresolved V gene, and the remainder is unexplained. The sample table contains 25,000 to 30,000 clones; only one count was recorded for roughly 89% of them. The ten biggest clones cover under 8% of the sample. Material: CD8+ T cells from peripheral blood mononuclear cells, obtained before pregnancy. The receptors come from a female donor with multiple sclerosis, enrolled in a pregnancy study.

This clone was found once. J is TRBJ2-2 and V is TRBV5-1; the match to TRBD2 covers 14 bases. Germline CDR1 SGHRS, CDR2 YFSETQ. V trimming: 6 bases; J trimming: 2 bases; junction bases outside the gene matches: 6. This CDR3 has 17 residues. CDR3 DNA: TGCGCCAGCAACCAGGGACTAGCGGGGGTCAACACCGGGGAGCTGTTTTTT. Translating gives CASNQGLAGVNTGELFF.

The chain is built from TRBV7-9 and TRBJ2-3, with 13 bases lining up with TRBD2. Unmatched junction bases numbered 11, after V lost 8 bases and J lost 6 bases. Germline CDR1 and CDR2: SEHNR and FQNEAQ (reference sequence). The CDR3 covers 16 residues. CDR3 DNA: TGTGCCAGCGGCATAACTAGCGGGGGGGCCGGGGATACGCAGTATTTT. Its translation is CASGITSGGAGDTQYF.

The chain employs TRBV7-8 and TRBJ1-4; 11 bases are shared with TRBD1. The germline V gene has CDR1 SGHVS and CDR2 FQNEAQ. The CDR3 runs 16 residues. J gave up 3 bases and V 5 bases, and 5 bases lay outside the gene matches. The CDR3 DNA sequence: TGTGCCAGCAGCAAGGACAGGGGGCAGGCTAATGAAAAACTGTTTTTT. Protein sequence: CASSKDRGQANEKLFF.

V is TRBV7-9 and J is TRBJ1-4, with D perhaps TRBD1 (5 bases). Trimming shortened V by 4 bases and J by 8 bases, and 14 bases separated the two germline ends. Germline V gene data show CDR1 as SEHNR and CDR2 as FQNEAQ (reference sequence). The CDR3 consists of 14 residues. The CDR3 reads CASSSDQGSEKLFF. CDR3 nucleotide sequence: TGTGCCAGCAGCTCGGACCAGGGATCCGAAAAACTGTTTTTT.

This clone was counted a single time. This chain uses TRBV6-6 with TRBJ2-7, with a possible D match to TRBD1 (6 bases). This CDR3 is 14 amino acids long. Trimming left V 1 base short and J 6 bases short, with 13 bases between. From germline, CDR1 is MNHNY and CDR2 SVGAGI (reference sequence). The DNA for the CDR3 is TGTGCCAGCAGTTACTATCAGGGGAAATCCGAGCAGTACTTC. Residues: CASSYYQGKSEQYF.

The rearrangement uses TRBV5-6 and TRBJ1-2; the D gene is possibly TRBD1 (6 bases). V shed 3 bases and J shed 4 bases, with 10 bases lying between them. Germline values: CDR1 SGHDT, CDR2 YYEEEE. The CDR3 consists of 13 residues. CDR3 coding DNA: TGTGCCAGCAGCTGGACAGAACTCTATGGCTACACCTTC. Residues: CASSWTELYGYTF.

V is TRBV11-1 and J is TRBJ2-5, with D tentatively TRBD2 (6 bases). The CDR3 length is 14 residues. From germline, CDR1 is SGHAT and CDR2 FQDESV (reference sequence). Trimming removed 5 bases at V and 4 bases at J, with 14 bases between. The CDR3 spells CASSLVGGRETQYF. CDR3 coding DNA: TGTGCCAGCAGCCTTGTCGGGGGACGAGAGACCCAGTACTTC.

The rearrangement links TRBV18 to TRBJ2-1; the match to TRBD1 covers 11 bases. The CDR3 is made up of 14 amino acids. V shed 8 bases and J 7 bases; nucleotides not matched to a gene: 7. CDR1 and CDR2 (germline): KGHSH, LQKENI. CDR3 nucleotide sequence: TGTGCCAGCGAGGGACAGGGGGTTAGAAATGAGCAGTTCTTC. It translates to CASEGQGVRNEQFF.

The CDR3: CASSAVLRGETQYF. Written as DNA, the CDR3 is TGCGCCAGCAGCGCGGTCTTAAGGGGAGAGACCCAGTACTTC. The V and J genes are TRBV5-1 and TRBJ2-5, with D perhaps matching TRBD1 (5 bases). V lost 4 bases and J 4 bases, leaving 14 bases between the germline ends. This CDR3 has 14 residues. Per the germline V gene, CDR1 is SGHRS and CDR2 is YFSETQ.

This clone was seen a few times. This chain joins TRBV7-9 and TRBJ2-5; the D gene is possibly TRBD1 (5 bases). The germline V gene encodes CDR1 SEHNR and CDR2 FQNEAQ (reference sequence). The ends were cut back, 1 base at V and 2 bases at J, with 20 bases in the middle. The CDR3 is 18 amino acids. The CDR3 here is CASSLGGLRPRVQETQYF. CDR3 coding DNA: TGTGCCAGCAGCTTAGGGGGCTTGAGGCCTAGAGTACAAGAGACCCAGTACTTC.

V is TRBV6-6 and J is TRBJ2-5; 12 positions agree with TRBD2. The CDR3 sequence is 15 residues long. Trimming took 7 bases from V and 5 from J; bases not matched to a gene: 8. In germline, CDR1 is MNHNY, CDR2 SVGAGI (reference sequence). The CDR3 region is CASTLLAGGGETQYF. CDR3 sequence (DNA): TGTGCCAGCACCTTACTAGCGGGGGGCGGGGAGACCCAGTACTTC.

The chain uses TRBV27 and TRBJ2-3; the match to TRBD1 covers 7 bases. The ends lost 5 bases at V and 8 bases at J; junction bases unmatched: 19. Germline V lookup: CDR1 MNHEY, CDR2 SMNVEV (reference sequence). This CDR3 comprises 17 residues. This CDR3 reads CASSPYPPDRIEFTQYF. Written as DNA, the CDR3 is TGTGCCAGCAGTCCGTACCCGCCGGACAGGATAGAGTTTACGCAGTATTTT.

This chain uses TRBV27 with TRBJ2-2; 11 positions match TRBD2. Trimming at V came to 9 bases and at J to 5 bases, leaving 5 bases not matched to a gene. CDR1 is MNHEY and CDR2 is SMNVEV in the germline V gene (reference sequence). This CDR3 contains 14 residues. The CDR3 nucleotides are TGTGCCAGTAGCGGGGGGGCGGGAACCGGGGAGCTGTTTTTT. The encoded protein is CASSGGAGTGELFF.

The chain recombines TRBV2 with TRBJ2-5; the match to TRBD2 covers 11 bases. The germline gives CDR1 SNHLY, CDR2 FYNNEI. The CDR3 covers 17 residues. Trimming took 0 bases from V and 5 from J; bases not matched to a gene: 8. Here the CDR3 DNA reads TGTGCCAGCAGTGAAGCGCACGGTAGCGGGGGGGCGGAGACCCAGTACTTC. This codes for CASSEAHGSGGAETQYF.

The genes are TRBV7-6 and TRBJ1-1, with D possibly matching TRBD1 (6 bases). Trimming pared 5 bases from V and 1 base from J, leaving 11 bases between. Germline-derived CDR1 and CDR2 are SGHVS and FNYEAQ. CDR3 length: 14 residues. The chain's CDR3 is CASSAGQQNTEAFF. Written as DNA, the CDR3 is TGTGCCAGCAGCGCCGGACAGCAGAACACTGAAGCTTTCTTT. The full variable domain, completed using reference TRBV7-6 and TRBJ1-1, is GAGVSQSPRYKVTKRGQDVALRCDPISGHVSLYWYRQALGQGPEFLTYFNYEAQQDKSGLPNDRFSAERPEGSISTLTIQRTEQRDSAMYRCASSAGQQNTEAFFGQGTRLTVV.

This chain connects TRBV28 to TRBJ2-7; unclear D gene. V was cut by 3 bases and J by 3 bases, with 3 bases left in between. The CDR3 sequence is 11 residues long. Germline V gene data show CDR1 as MDHEN and CDR2 as SYDVKM. The CDR3 DNA sequence: TGTGCCAGCAGTTTCGGCTACGAGCAGTACTTC. Translated, it gives CASSFGYEQYF.

V gene TRBV6-5 combines with J gene TRBJ1-1, with a possible D match to TRBD1 (6 bases). V lost 4 bases and J lost 9, with 18 bases in between. The germline V gene encodes CDR1 MNHEY and CDR2 SVGAGI. The CDR3 is 14 amino acids. The chain's CDR3 is CASSFGTLGAKAFF. CDR3 coding DNA: TGTGCCAGCAGTTTCGGGACACTTGGGGCCAAAGCTTTCTTT.

The chain links TRBV5-5 to TRBJ2-2; D call uncertain. Germline V CDR1 and CDR2: SGHKS, YYEKEE (reference sequence). V gave up 2 bases and J gave up 4 bases, with 12 bases separating them. CDR3 size: 15 residues. The CDR3 loop is CASSFFLRSTGELFF. The CDR3 nucleotides read TGTGCCAGCAGCTTTTTTCTTAGAAGCACCGGGGAGCTGTTTTTT. Full variable domain (rest looked up from reference TRBV5-5 and TRBJ2-2): DAGVTQSPTHLIKTRGQQVTLRCSPISGHKSVSWYQQVLGQGPQFIFQYYEKEERGRGNFPDRFSARQFPNYSSELNVNALLLGDSALYLCASSFFLRSTGELFFGEGSRLTVL.

The chain combines TRBV5-4 with TRBJ1-2; tentatively, D is TRBD1 (5 bases). Germline lookup yields CDR1 SGHNT and CDR2 YYREEE (reference sequence). The CDR3 spans 12 residues. Trimming shortened V by 4 bases and J by 3 bases, and 7 bases separated the two germline ends. The CDR3 region is CASSTTDYGYTF. CDR3 DNA sequence: TGTGCCAGCAGCACGACAGACTATGGCTACACCTTC.

The gene calls are TRBV9 and TRBJ2-1, with D unclear. With 4 bases removed from V and 6 bases from J, the gap between germline ends came to 20 bases. CDR1 and CDR2 (germline): SGDLS, YYNGEE. This CDR3 contains 16 residues. The CDR3 protein is CASSLSDWSLANEQFF. CDR3 nucleotide sequence: TGTGCCAGCAGCCTAAGTGACTGGTCCCTGGCCAATGAGCAGTTCTTC.

CDR3 nucleotide sequence: TGCGCCAGCAGCCAATTTCTGGGGCACAACTATGGCTACACCTTC. Translating it yields CASSQFLGHNYGYTF. This chain joins TRBV4-3 and TRBJ1-2; the D gene is possibly TRBD1 (5 bases). This CDR3 spans 15 amino acids. Germline lookup yields CDR1 LGHNA and CDR2 YSLEER. Trimming pared 2 bases from V and 2 bases from J, leaving 12 bases between.

The gene calls are TRBV4-3 and TRBJ1-3, with D unresolved. The CDR3 contains 14 residues. CDR1 and CDR2 (germline): LGHNA, YSLEER. V shed 0 bases and J shed 6 bases, with 9 bases lying between them. In nucleotides, the CDR3 is TGCGCCAGCAGCCAAGATGGCCTTTCAAACACCATATATTTT. Translation gives CASSQDGLSNTIYF.

In the case of this clone: One end of the junction is discordant with germline, which a read error may explain. The CDR3 coding sequence is TGTGCTAGCAGCTTGGCAGGTGAATACGAGCAGTACTTC. Its protein is CASSLAGEYEQYF. The rearrangement joins TRBV7-7 to TRBJ2-7; D is unclear. This CDR3 has 13 amino acids. The V gene's germline CDR1 is SSHAT and CDR2 FNYEAQ (reference sequence). The full variable domain, in which reference TRBV7-7 and TRBJ2-7 provide the parts outside the CDR3, is GAGVSQSPRYKVTKRGQDVTLRCDPISSHATLYWYQQALGQGPEFLTYFNYEAQPDKSGLPSDRFSAERPEGSISTLTIQRTEQRDSAMYRCASSLAGEYEQYFGPGTRLTVT.

This chain joins TRBV7-9 and TRBJ1-2; D is unresolved. There are 13 residues in the CDR3. The germline CDR1 and CDR2 sequences are SEHNR and FQNEAQ (reference sequence). V shed 1 base and J shed 4 bases, with 7 bases lying between them. CDR3 in DNA: TGTGCCAGCAGCTTAGGTTTCCTCTATGGCTACACCTTC. It specifies CASSLGFLYGYTF.

The rearrangement uses TRBV6-1 and TRBJ2-7; 10 nucleotides align to TRBD1. This CDR3 region has 15 residues. V was clipped by 2 bases and J by 3 bases; unmatched bases: 4. Germline CDR1 reads MNHNS; CDR2 reads SASEGT. CDR3 nucleotides: TGTGCCAGCAGTGAAACCGGGACAGGGGACTACGAGCAGTACTTC. This codes for CASSETGTGDYEQYF.

There are a few counts of this clone. This sequence joins TRBV6-4 and TRBJ2-3; 7 bases match TRBD2. This CDR3 has 16 amino acids. Germline trimming cut 2 bases from V and 0 bases from J; bases unmatched to any gene: 5. CDR1 and CDR2 from the germline V gene are MRHNA and SNTAGT. CDR3 amino acids: CASSDGSSGSTDTQYF. In nucleotides, the CDR3 is TGTGCCAGCAGTGACGGCTCTAGCGGTAGCACAGATACGCAGTATTTT.

The chain joins TRBV5-1 to TRBJ1-1; D call uncertain. CDR1 SGHRS and CDR2 YFSETQ come from the germline V gene. CDR3 size: 16 residues. V was shortened by 0 bases and J by 1 base, with 13 bases between the two germline ends. CDR3 sequence (DNA): TGCGCCAGCAGCTTGGGGAATCGAGGAGGGAACACTGAAGCTTTCTTT. Residues: CASSLGNRGGNTEAFF. The whole variable domain, filled in from reference TRBV5-1 and TRBJ1-1, reads KAGVTQTPRYLIKTRGQQVTLSCSPISGHRSVSWYQQTPGQGLQFLFEYFSETQRNKGNFPGRFSGRQFSNSRSEMNVSTLELGDSALYLCASSLGNRGGNTEAFFGQGTRLTVV.

The chain recombines TRBV6-5 with TRBJ1-6; TRBD1 is a possible D gene (5 bases). The CDR3 extends over 15 amino acids. V was shortened by 6 bases and J by 10 bases, with 19 bases between the two germline ends. Germline V gene data show CDR1 as MNHEY and CDR2 as SVGAGI. This chain's CDR3 is CASRGLTYTRSPLHF. CDR3 nucleotides: TGTGCCAGCAGGGGACTGACATACACCAGGTCACCCCTCCACTTT.

This chain joins TRBV10-2 and TRBJ1-5; the D is unclear. Trimming took 2 bases from V and 5 from J, leaving 16 bases between them. The CDR3 length is 16 residues. CDR1 is WSHSY, CDR2 SAAADI, per germline. CDR3 loop: CASSEADSALYQPQHF. The CDR3 DNA sequence: TGCGCCAGCAGTGAGGCTGACTCGGCACTCTATCAGCCCCAGCATTTT.

This clone was recorded once. The rearrangement links TRBV5-4 to TRBJ2-7; TRBD1 is a possible D gene (5 bases). V lost 0 bases and J 2 bases, leaving 12 bases between the germline ends. The CDR3 runs 15 residues. CDR1 is SGHNT and CDR2 is YYREEE in the germline V gene (reference sequence). The CDR3 DNA follows: TGTGCCAGCAGCTTGGATGGGGCACCTACCTACGAGCAGTACTTC. It translates to CASSLDGAPTYEQYF. The whole variable domain, filled in from reference TRBV5-4 and TRBJ2-7, reads ETGVTQSPTHLIKTRGQQVTLRCSSQSGHNTVSWYQQALGQGPQFIFQYYREEENGRGNFPPRFSGLQFPNYSSELNVNALELDDSALYLCASSLDGAPTYEQYFGPGTRLTVT.